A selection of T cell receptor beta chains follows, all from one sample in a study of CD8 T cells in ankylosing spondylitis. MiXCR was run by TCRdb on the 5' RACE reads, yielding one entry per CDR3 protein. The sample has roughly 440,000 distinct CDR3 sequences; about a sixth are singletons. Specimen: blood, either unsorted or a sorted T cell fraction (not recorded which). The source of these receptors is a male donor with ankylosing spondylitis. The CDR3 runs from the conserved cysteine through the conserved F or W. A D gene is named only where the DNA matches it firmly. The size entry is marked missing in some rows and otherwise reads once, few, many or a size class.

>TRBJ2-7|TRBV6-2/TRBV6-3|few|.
TGTGCCAGCAGTTACTTGCCAGGGGCGCGATACGAGCAGTACTTC
CASSYLPGARYEQYF
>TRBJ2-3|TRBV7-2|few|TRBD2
TGTGCCAGCAGCGGCGGGACTAGCGGGGGTAAATTGGGGCAGTATTTT
CASSGGTSGGKLGQYF
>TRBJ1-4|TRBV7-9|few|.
TGTGCCAGCAGCTTGTTAAAGGGCGGGACTAATGAAAAACTGTTTTTT
CASSLLKGGTNEKLFF
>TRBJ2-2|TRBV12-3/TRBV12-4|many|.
TGTGCCAGCAGCCCCCTCGGGGGTTGGGCCGGGGAGCTGTTTTTT
CASSPLGGWAGELFF
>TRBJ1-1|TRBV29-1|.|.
TGCAGCGCCGGGTGGACTCTCACTGAAGCTTTCTTT
CSAGWTLTEAFF
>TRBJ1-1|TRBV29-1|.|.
TGCAGCGTCCACCTTAAGGGCGCGAACACTGAAGCTTTCTTT
CSVHLKGANTEAFF
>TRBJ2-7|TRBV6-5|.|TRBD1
TGTGCCAGCAGTTCGTCGCAGACAGGGGGGACGGGCGAGCAGTACTTC
CASSSSQTGGTGEQYF
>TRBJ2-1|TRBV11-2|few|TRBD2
TGTGCCAGCAGCTTAGGAGTGGGGGCGGGAGGGAAGTACGATGAGCAGTTCTTC
CASSLGVGAGGKYDEQFF
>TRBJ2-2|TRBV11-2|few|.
TGTGCCAGCATGCTGGTTACGGCTAACACCGGGGAGCTGTTTTTT
CASMLVTANTGELFF
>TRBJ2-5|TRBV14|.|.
TGTGCCAGCAGCCAAGTTCTGCGGAAAGAGACCCAGTACTTC
CASSQVLRKETQYF
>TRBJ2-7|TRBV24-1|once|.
TGTGCCACCAGTGATTCCGGGGCACCTCCCCCCTACGAGCAGTACTTC
CATSDSGAPPPYEQYF
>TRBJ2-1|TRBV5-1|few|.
TGCGCCAGCAGCTTGGATAGTCTCAAGCATGAGCAGTTCTTC
CASSLDSLKHEQFF
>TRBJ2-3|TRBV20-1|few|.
TGCAGTGCCTCTAAAGGTAGGGGCACAGATACGCAGTATTTT
CSASKGRGTDTQYF
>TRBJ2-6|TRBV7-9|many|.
TGTGCCAGCAGCCGGATGGTCGGAGGCTCTGGGGCCAACGTCCTGACTTTC
CASSRMVGGSGANVLTF
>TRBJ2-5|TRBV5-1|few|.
TGCGCCAGCAGCTCGGGGACTCAACTCAAAGAGACCCAGTACTTC
CASSSGTQLKETQYF
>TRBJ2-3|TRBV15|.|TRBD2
TGTGCCACCAGCAGAGTAACAAAAGGGAGGGACACAGATACGCAGTATTTT
CATSRVTKGRDTDTQYF
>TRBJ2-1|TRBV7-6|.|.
TGTGCCAGCAGCTTCGGACCTCTCAATGAGCAGTTCTTC
CASSFGPLNEQFF
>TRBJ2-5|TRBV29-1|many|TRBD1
TGCAGCGCGACAGGGGGGGAAGAGACCCAGTACTTC
CSATGGEETQYF
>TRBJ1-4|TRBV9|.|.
TGTGCCAGCAGCCCAACCGGCGGGGTCGAAAAACTGTTTTTT
CASSPTGGVEKLFF
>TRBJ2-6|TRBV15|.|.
TGTGCCACCAGCAGACTACAGGGCCCTGGGGCCAACGTCCTGACTTTC
CATSRLQGPGANVLTF
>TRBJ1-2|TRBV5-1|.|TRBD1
TGCGCCAGCAGCCGCGGGACAGGGAGCGGCTATGGCTACACCTTC
CASSRGTGSGYGYTF
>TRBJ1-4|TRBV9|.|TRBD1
TGTGCCAGCAGCGGAATGACAGGGGTGGATGAAAAACTGTTTTTT
CASSGMTGVDEKLFF
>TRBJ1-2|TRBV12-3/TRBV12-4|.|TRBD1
TGTGCCAGCAGATCCCCCGGACAGGGGGCTCGTCGGTATGGCTACACCTTC
CASRSPGQGARRYGYTF
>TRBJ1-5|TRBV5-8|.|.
TGTGCCAGCAGCCTCTCCGGGGGGGATATGCCCCAGCATTTT
CASSLSGGDMPQHF
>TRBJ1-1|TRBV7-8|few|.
TGTGCCAGCAGCTTACCAACGGGGAACACTGAAGCTTTCTTT
CASSLPTGNTEAFF
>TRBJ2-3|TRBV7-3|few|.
TGTGCCAGCACCAACGGCACTGGAACGCAGTATTTT
CASTNGTGTQYF
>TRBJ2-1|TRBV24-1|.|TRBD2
TGTGCCACCAGTGCCGCGAGCGGGGGGGCCTCCAATGAGCAGTTCTTC
CATSAASGGASNEQFF
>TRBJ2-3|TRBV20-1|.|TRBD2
TGCAGTGCTAGTGGGGCCCAGGTTAGCGGGGGTTTCGGGGAGGATACGCAGTATTTT
CSASGAQVSGGFGEDTQYF
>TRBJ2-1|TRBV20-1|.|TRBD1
TGCAGTGCTGTCACAGGGGCCGTATACAATGAGCAGTTCTTC
CSAVTGAVYNEQFF
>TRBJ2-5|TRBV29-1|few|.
TGCAGCGTGCCTAAGGGATGGGAGACCCAGTACTTC
CSVPKGWETQYF
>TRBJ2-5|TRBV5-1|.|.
TGCGCCAGCAGCCCTTACCTTCTAGGGGGGGAGACCCAGTACTTC
CASSPYLLGGETQYF
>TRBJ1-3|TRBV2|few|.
TGTGCCAGCAGTGAAGTAAGGACAGCTGGAAACACCATATATTTT
CASSEVRTAGNTIYF
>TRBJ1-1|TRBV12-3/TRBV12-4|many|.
TGTGCCAGCAGTCCAGTGGGAACAGGGAGAGCTTTCTTT
CASSPVGTGRAFF
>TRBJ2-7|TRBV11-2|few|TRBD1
TGTGCCAGCAGTCAGGACAGGGATAACGAGCAGTACTTC
CASSQDRDNEQYF
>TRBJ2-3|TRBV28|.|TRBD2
TGTGCCAGCAGTTTAAGGGGGGCTAGCGGGAGGAGTTCTCATACGCAGTATTTT
CASSLRGASGRSSHTQYF
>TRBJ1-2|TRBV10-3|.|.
TGTGCCATGAATGGAGATCAGGGTTATGGCTACACCTTC
CAMNGDQGYGYTF
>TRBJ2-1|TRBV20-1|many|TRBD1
TGCAGTGCTAGAGTACAGGGGCTCAATGAGCAGTTCTTC
CSARVQGLNEQFF
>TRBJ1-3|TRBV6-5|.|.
TGTGCCAGCAGTTCCACCGTAGGGCCTGGAAACACCATATATTTT
CASSSTVGPGNTIYF
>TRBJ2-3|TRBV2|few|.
TGTGCCAGCCCTCGCGGGGCAGCCGGCACAGATACGCAGTATTTT
CASPRGAAGTDTQYF